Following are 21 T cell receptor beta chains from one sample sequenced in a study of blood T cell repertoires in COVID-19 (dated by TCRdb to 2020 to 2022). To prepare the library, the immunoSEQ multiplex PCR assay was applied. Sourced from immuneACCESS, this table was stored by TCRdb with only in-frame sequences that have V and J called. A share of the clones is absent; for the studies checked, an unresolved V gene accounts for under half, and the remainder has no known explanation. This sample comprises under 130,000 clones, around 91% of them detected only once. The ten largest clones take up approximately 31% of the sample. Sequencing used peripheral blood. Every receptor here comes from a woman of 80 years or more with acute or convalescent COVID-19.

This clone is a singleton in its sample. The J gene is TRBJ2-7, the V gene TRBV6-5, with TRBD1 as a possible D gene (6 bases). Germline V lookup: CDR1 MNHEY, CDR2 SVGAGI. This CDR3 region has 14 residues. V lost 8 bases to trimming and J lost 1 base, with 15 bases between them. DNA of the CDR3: TGTGCCAGCGCAGGACAGCGAATGTCCTACGAGCAGTACTTC. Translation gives CASAGQRMSYEQYF.

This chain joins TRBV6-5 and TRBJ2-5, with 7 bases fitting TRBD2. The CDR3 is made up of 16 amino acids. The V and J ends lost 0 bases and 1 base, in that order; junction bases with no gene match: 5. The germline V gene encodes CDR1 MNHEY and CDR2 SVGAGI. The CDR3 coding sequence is TGTGCCAGCAGTTACTCTGCGGGGGTGAGCCAAGAGACCCAGTACTTC. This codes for CASSYSAGVSQETQYF.

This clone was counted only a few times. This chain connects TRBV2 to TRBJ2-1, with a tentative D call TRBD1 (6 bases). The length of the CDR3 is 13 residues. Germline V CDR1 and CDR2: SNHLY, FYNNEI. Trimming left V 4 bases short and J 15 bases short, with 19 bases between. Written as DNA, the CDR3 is TGTGCCAGCAGTGTCGGCAGGGGATTTTCGGGGTTCTTC. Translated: CASSVGRGFSGFF.

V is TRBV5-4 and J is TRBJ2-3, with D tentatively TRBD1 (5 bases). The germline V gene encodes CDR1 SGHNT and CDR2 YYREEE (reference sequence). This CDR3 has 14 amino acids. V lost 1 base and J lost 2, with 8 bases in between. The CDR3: CASSLRGYTDTQYF. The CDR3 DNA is TGTGCCAGCAGCTTGAGGGGTTACACAGATACGCAGTATTTT.

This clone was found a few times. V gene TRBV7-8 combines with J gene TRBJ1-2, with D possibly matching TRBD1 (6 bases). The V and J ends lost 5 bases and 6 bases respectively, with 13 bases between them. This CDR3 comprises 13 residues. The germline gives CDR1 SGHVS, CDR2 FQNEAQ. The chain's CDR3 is CASSQGSGDGYTF. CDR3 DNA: TGTGCCAGCAGCCAGGGCTCAGGGGATGGCTACACCTTC.

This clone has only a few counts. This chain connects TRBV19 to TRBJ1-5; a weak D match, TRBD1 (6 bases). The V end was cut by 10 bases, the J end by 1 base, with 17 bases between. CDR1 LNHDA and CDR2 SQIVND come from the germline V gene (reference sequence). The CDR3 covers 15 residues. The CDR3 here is CATRTVFGSNQPQHF. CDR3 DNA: TGTGCCACTAGGACAGTTTTTGGAAGCAATCAGCCCCAGCATTTT.

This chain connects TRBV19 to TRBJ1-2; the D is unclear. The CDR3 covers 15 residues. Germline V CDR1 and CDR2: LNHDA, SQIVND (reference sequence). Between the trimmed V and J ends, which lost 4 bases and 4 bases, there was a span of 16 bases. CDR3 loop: CASSNTGIRGYGYTF. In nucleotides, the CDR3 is TGTGCCAGTAGTAATACGGGGATTCGGGGCTATGGCTACACCTTC.

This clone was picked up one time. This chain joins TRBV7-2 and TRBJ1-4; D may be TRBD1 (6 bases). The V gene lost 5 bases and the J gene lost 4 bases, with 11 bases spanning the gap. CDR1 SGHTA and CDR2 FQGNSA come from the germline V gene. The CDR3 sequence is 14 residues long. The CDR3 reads CASSRGYNNEKLFF. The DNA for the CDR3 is TGTGCCAGCAGCAGGGGGTATAATAATGAAAAACTGTTTTTT.

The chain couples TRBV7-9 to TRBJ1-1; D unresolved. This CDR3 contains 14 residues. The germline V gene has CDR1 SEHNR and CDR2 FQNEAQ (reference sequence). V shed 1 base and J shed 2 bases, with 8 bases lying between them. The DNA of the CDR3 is TGTGCCAGCAGCTTAGTTCGGTCTAACACTGAAGCTTTCTTT. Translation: CASSLVRSNTEAFF.

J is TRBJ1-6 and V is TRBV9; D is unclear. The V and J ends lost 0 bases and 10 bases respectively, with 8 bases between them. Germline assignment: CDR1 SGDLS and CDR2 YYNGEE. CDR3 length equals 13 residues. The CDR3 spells CASSVDGLSPLHF. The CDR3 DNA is TGTGCCAGCAGCGTAGACGGACTATCACCCCTCCACTTT.

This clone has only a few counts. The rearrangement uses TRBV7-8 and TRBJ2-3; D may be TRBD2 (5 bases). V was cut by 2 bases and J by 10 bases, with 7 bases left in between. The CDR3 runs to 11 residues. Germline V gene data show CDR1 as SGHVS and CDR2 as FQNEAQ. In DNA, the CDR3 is TGTGCCAGCAGCTTATCGGAGGCGCAGTATTTT. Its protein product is CASSLSEAQYF.

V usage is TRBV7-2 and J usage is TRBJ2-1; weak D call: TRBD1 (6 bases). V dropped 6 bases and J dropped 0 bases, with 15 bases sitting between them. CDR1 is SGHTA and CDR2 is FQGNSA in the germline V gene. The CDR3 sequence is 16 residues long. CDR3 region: CASSSTGTRSYNEQFF. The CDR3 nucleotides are TGTGCCAGCAGTTCCACTGGGACACGCTCCTACAATGAGCAGTTCTTC.

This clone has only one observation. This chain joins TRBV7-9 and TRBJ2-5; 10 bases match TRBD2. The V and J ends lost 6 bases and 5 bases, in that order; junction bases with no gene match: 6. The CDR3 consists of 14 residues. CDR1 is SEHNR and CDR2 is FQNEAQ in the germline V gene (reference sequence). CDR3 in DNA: TGTGCCAGCAGTCTAACTAGCGGGGTGGAGACCCAGTACTTC. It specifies CASSLTSGVETQYF.

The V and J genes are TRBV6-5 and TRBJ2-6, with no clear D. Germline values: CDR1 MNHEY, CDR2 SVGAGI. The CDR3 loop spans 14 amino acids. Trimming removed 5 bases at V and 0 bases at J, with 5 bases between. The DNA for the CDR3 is TGTGCCAGCAGTAGGAGCTCTGGGGCCAACGTCCTGACTTTC. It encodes CASSRSSGANVLTF.

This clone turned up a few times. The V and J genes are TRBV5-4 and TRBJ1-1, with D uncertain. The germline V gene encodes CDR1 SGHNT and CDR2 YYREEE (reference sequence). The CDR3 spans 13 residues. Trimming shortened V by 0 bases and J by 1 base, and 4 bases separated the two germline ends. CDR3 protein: CASSLAENTEAFF. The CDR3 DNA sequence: TGTGCCAGCAGCTTGGCAGAGAACACTGAAGCTTTCTTT.

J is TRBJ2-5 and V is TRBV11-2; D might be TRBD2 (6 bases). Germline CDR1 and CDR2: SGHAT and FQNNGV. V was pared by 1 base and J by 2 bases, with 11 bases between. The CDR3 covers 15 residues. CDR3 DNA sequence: TGTGCCAGCAGCTTAGCGGGGGTAGGGCAAGAGACCCAGTACTTC. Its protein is CASSLAGVGQETQYF.

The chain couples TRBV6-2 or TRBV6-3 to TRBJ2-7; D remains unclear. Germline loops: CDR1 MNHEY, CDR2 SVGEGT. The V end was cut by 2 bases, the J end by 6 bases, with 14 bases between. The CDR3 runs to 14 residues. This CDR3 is CASSYTDIAREQYF. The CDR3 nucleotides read TGTGCCAGCAGTTACACCGACATTGCCCGCGAGCAGTACTTC.

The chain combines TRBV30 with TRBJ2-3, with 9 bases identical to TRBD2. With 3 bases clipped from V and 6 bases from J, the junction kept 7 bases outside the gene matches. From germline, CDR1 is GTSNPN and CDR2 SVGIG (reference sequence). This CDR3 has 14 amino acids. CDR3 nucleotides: TGTGCCTGGAGCCCGGGACTAGCTTCCGATACGCAGTATTTT. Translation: CAWSPGLASDTQYF.

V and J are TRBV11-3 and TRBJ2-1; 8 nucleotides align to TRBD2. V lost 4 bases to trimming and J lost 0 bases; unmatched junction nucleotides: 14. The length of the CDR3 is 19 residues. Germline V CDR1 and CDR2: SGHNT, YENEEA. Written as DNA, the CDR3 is TGTGCCAGCAGCTATGTGCGAGTTGCGGGGGGTGCCTCCTACAATGAGCAGTTCTTC. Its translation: CASSYVRVAGGASYNEQFF.

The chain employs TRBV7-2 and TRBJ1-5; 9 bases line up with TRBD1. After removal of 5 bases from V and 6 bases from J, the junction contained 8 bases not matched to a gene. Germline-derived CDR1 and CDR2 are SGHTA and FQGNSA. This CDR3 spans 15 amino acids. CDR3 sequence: CASSLYTGGSQPQHF. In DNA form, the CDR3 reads TGTGCCAGCAGCCTATACACAGGGGGCAGTCAGCCCCAGCATTTT.

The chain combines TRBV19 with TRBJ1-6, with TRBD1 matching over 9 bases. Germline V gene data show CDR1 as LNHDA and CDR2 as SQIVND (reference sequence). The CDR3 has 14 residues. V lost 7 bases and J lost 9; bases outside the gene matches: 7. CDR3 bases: TGTGCCAGTAAGGAGACAGGGGGAATTTCACCCCTCCACTTT. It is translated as CASKETGGISPLHF.